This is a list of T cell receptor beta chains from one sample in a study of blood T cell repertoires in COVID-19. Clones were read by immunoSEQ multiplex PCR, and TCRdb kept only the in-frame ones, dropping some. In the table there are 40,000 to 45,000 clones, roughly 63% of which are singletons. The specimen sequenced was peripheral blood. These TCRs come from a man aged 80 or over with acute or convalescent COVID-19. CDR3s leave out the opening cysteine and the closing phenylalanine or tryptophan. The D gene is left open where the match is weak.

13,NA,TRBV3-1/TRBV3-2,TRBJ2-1,ASSPPGTSYNEQF
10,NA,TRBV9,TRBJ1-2,ASSADRYGYT
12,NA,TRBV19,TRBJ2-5,ASSMFHFQETQY
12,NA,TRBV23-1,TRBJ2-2,ASSPDTNTGELF
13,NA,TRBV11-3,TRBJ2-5,ASSLTAGIAQTQY
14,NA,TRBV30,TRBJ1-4,AWSGGGAATNEKLF
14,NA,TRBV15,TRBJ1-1,ATSRAGLWLETEAF
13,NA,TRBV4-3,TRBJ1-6,ASSQERQYNSPLH
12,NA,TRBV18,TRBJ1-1,ASSPRGADTEAF
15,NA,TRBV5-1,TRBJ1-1,ASSLDARREVETEAF
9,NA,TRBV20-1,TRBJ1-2,SASHGYGYT
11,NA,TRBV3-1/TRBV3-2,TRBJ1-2,ASSQDGYRVYT
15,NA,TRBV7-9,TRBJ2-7,ASSWTRSGARYYEQY
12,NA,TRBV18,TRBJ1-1,ASSPPGGITEAF
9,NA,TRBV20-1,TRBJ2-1,SAAPGQQQF
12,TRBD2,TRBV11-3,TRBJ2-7,ASGGEGITYEQY
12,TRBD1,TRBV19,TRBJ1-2,ASSIGDRAEGYT
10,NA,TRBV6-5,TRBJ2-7,AVGRGIYEQY
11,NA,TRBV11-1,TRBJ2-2,ASSLGGAGELF
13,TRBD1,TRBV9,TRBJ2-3,ASSVGRQGADTQY
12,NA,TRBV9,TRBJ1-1,ASSTRVSGTEAF
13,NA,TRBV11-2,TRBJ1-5,ASSFGGFSNQPQH
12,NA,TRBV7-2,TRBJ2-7,ASSLAPSAYEQY
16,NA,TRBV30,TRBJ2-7,AWTSESTLGGYPYEQY
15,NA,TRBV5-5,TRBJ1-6,ASSLVPVSRGWSPLH
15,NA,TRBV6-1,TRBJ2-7,ASSEVLGRPLGDEQY
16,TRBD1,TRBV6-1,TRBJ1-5,ASSVYTPGQGSDQPQH
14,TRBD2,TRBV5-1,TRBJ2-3,ASSRGTSGSTDTQY
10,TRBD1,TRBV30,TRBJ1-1,AWNRGKSEAF
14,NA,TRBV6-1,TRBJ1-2,ASSEVYFTDLYGYT
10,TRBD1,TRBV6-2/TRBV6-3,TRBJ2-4,ASSYSDREQY
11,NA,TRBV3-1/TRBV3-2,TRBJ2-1,ASSQNTGNEQF
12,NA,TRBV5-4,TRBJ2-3,ASSLSRDTDTQY
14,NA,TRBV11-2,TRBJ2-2,ASSLDRGSGAGELF
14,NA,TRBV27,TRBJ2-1,ASSPSGTQGYNEQF
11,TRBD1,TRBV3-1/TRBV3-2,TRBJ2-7,ASSQETGYEQY
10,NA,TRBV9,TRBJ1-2,ASSVPQVGYT
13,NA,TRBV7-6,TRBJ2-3,ASSPDWSPGDTQY
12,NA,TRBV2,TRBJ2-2,ASKPRANTGELF
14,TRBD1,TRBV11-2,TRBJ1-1,ASSLGGQGARTEAF
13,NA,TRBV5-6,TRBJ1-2,ASSLGHRSNYGYT
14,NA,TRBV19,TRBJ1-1,ASRVGVAGRNTEAF
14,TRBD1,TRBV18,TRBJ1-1,ASSPSMGQTNTEAF
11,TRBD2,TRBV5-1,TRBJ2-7,ASSSSGSSEQY
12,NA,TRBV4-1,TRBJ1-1,ASSPRGAGTEAF
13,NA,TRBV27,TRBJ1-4,ASSPETATNEKLF
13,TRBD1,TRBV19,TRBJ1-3,ASSPTGEIGNTIY
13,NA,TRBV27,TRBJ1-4,ASSQGHRINEKLF
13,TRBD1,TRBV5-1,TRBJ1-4,ASSFSGQGWEKLF
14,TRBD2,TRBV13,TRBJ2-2,ASSLAAGGPTGELF